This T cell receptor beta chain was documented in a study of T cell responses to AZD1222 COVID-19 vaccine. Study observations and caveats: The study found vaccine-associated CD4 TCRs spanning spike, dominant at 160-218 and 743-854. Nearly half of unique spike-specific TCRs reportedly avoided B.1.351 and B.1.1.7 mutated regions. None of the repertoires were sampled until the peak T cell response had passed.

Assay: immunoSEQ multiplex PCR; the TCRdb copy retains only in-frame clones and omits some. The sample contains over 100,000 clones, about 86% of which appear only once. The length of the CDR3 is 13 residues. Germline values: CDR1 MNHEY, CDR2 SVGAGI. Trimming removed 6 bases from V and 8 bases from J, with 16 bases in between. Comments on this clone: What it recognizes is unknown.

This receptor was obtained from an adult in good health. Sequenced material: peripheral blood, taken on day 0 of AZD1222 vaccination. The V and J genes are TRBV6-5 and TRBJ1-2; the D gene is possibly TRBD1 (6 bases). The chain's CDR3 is CASSQQGLFGYTF. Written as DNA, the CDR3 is TGTGCCAGCAGCCAACAGGGACTTTTCGGCTACACCTTC.